This entry lists 13 T cell receptor beta chains sequenced from one sample in a study of identical twins. TCRdb reprocessed the 5' RACE reads via MiXCR and lists one record per CDR3 protein. The data show some 710,000 distinct CDR3 sequences, around 5.7% seen once. The source material was naive T cells sorted from blood. Source of these receptors: a man between 18 and 29 years old in good health.

J is TRBJ2-6 and V is TRBV12-3 or TRBV12-4; 10 nucleotides align to TRBD1. V gave up 2 bases and J gave up 1 base; unmatched junction bases: 11. This CDR3 is 20 amino acids long. The CDR3 DNA reads as TGTGCCAGCAGTTTAAGAAGTTGGTTGGGACAGGGGTCTGGGGCCAACGTCCTGACTTTC. Residues: CASSLRSWLGQGSGANVLTF.

This clonotype has ten or more counts. The chain is built from TRBV28 and TRBJ2-1; D could derive from TRBD1 or TRBD2 (5 bases each). V dropped 7 bases and J dropped 13 bases, with 17 bases sitting between them. The CDR3 sequence is 12 residues long. CDR1 and CDR2 (germline): MDHEN, SYDVKM. The CDR3 region has the DNA TGTGCCAGCACACGGGGCGACTACCCCCAGTTCTTC. It specifies CASTRGDYPQFF. The variable domain in full, with the rest retrieved from reference TRBV28 and TRBJ2-1, is DVKVTQSSRYLVKRTGEKVFLECVQDMDHENMFWYRQDPGLGLRLIYFSYDVKMKEKGDIPEGYSVSREKKERFSLILESASTNQTSMYLCASTRGDYPQFFGPGTRLTVL.

This clonotype was counted at least ten times. This chain links TRBV27 with TRBJ2-7; D may correspond to TRBD1 or TRBD2 (5 bases each). CDR3 length: 13 amino acids. The V end was cut by 5 bases, the J end by 2 bases, with 10 bases between. CDR1 and CDR2 (germline): MNHEY, SMNVEV (reference sequence). In nucleotides, the CDR3 is TGTGCCAGCAGTAGAGGGGTCACCTACGAGCAGTACTTC. This sequence encodes CASSRGVTYEQYF.

This clonotype was counted between two and nine times. The chain links TRBV7-9 to TRBJ2-1; 8 nucleotides align to TRBD1. CDR3 length equals 15 residues. V trimming: 1 base; J trimming: 10 bases; junction bases outside the gene matches: 9. CDR1 and CDR2 (germline): SEHNR, FQNEAQ (reference sequence). CDR3 DNA sequence: TGTGCCAGCAGCTTAGTAGGGGACAGGTGGCTGGAGCAGTTCTTC. Its translation is CASSLVGDRWLEQFF.

This clonotype was observed many times. The rearrangement uses TRBV24-1 and TRBJ2-1; 7 nucleotides match TRBD1. CDR1 is KGHDR, CDR2 SFDVKD, per germline. V trimming: 6 bases; J trimming: 7 bases; junction bases outside the gene matches: 8. The CDR3 loop spans 14 amino acids. The CDR3, as DNA: TGTGCCACCAGTTCCGACAGGGAGAGTAATGAGCAGTTCTTC. This gives the protein CATSSDRESNEQFF.

The V and J genes are TRBV11-2 and TRBJ2-1; TRBD2 matches 11 bases. CDR1 and CDR2 from the germline V gene are SGHAT and FQNNGV. The CDR3 has 15 residues. After removal of 6 bases from V and 9 bases from J, the junction contained 10 bases not matched to a gene. In nucleotides, the CDR3 is TGTGCCAGCAGGCCAAGACTAGCGGGACTGGGTGAGCAGTTCTTC. Translated: CASRPRLAGLGEQFF.

This clonotype has only a few counts. The genes are TRBV11-2 and TRBJ2-2; TRBD2 is a possible D gene (5 bases). Looked up from germline, CDR1 is SGHAT and CDR2 is FQNNGV. V dropped 2 bases and J dropped 0 bases, with 16 bases sitting between them. The CDR3 covers 18 residues. DNA for the CDR3: TGTGCCAGCAGCTTATACGAGCGGTTGCTAACGAACACCGGGGAGCTGTTTTTT. Residues: CASSLYERLLTNTGELFF.

Many counts were recorded for this clonotype. The CDR3 sequence: CASSFRQGSEKLFF. CDR3 DNA sequence: TGTGCCAGCAGTTTCAGACAGGGGAGCGAAAAACTGTTTTTT. The chain carries TRBV12-3 or TRBV12-4 and TRBJ1-4, with 8 bases identical to TRBD1. The CDR3 runs 14 residues. V was clipped by 3 bases and J by 8 bases; unmatched bases: 5.

This clonotype was seen at least ten times. The chain joins TRBV5-1 to TRBJ1-2; D is perhaps TRBD1 (5 bases). The germline V and J ends were trimmed by 2 bases and 7 bases, with 12 bases remaining between them. The CDR3 has 13 amino acids. The germline V gene encodes CDR1 SGHRS and CDR2 YFSETQ. CDR3 amino acids: CASSLQEVGGYTF. DNA of the CDR3: TGCGCCAGCAGCTTACAGGAGGTCGGTGGCTACACCTTC.

The chain employs TRBV6-1 and TRBJ2-1; D not certain. The CDR3 is 13 residues long. With 1 base removed from V and 8 bases from J, the gap between germline ends came to 9 bases. Germline CDR1 is MNHNS and CDR2 is SASEGT. The CDR3 region is CASSEVGWDEQFF. CDR3 sequence (DNA): TGTGCCAGCAGTGAAGTTGGCTGGGATGAGCAGTTCTTC.

The chain employs TRBV3-1 and TRBJ2-4, with 11 positions matching TRBD2. This CDR3 has 18 amino acids. Per the germline V gene, CDR1 is LGHDT and CDR2 is YNNKEL (reference sequence). J gave up 0 bases and V 2 bases, and 6 bases lay outside the gene matches. For the CDR3, the DNA is TGTGCCAGCAGCCAACTAGCGGGAGGACTCTTAGCCAAAAACATTCAGTACTTC. Amino acid sequence: CASSQLAGGLLAKNIQYF.

The chain carries TRBV7-9 and TRBJ1-1; D remains ambiguous. CDR1 and CDR2 from the germline V gene are SEHNR and FQNEAQ (reference sequence). CDR3 length: 14 residues. V dropped 3 bases and J dropped 0 bases, with 8 bases sitting between them. For the CDR3, the DNA is TGTGCCAGCAGCTTGGCAAAGATGAACACTGAAGCTTTCTTT. Its protein is CASSLAKMNTEAFF.

This clonotype was observed many times. V and J are TRBV7-2 and TRBJ2-1; 10 nucleotides match TRBD2. This CDR3 has 16 amino acids. Germline V gives CDR1 SGHTA, CDR2 FQGNSA. Trimming cost V 5 bases and J 4 bases; bases outside gene matches: 8. The CDR3 DNA reads TGTGCCAGCAGCGTCCGACTAGCGGGCGGGTACAATGAGCAGTTCTTC. The encoded protein is CASSVRLAGGYNEQFF.